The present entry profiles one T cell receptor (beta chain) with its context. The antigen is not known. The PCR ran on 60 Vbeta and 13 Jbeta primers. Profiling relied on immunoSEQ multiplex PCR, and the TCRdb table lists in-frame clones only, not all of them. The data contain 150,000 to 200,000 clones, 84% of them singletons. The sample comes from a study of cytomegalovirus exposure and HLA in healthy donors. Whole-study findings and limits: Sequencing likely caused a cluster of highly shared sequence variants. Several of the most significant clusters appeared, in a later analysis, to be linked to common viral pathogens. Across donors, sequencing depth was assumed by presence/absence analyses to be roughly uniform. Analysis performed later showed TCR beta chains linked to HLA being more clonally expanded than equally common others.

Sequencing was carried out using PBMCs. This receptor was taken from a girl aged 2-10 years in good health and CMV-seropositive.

This CDR3 is CASSFTGTGGYNEQFF. The CDR3, as DNA: TGCGCCAGCAGCTTCACCGGGACAGGGGGGTACAATGAGCAGTTCTTC. The chain uses TRBV5-1 and TRBJ2-1; 11 bases fit TRBD1. The CDR3 runs 16 residues. The germline gives CDR1 SGHRS, CDR2 YFSETQ. Trimming cost V 2 bases and J 4 bases; bases outside gene matches: 5.